The 17 T cell receptor beta chains presented below share a single source sample, sequenced in a study of beta chain features in type 1 diabetes. Study-level results: Among all four CD4+ subsets, Type 1 diabetes patients had TCRB CDR3s that were moderately but significantly shorter.

Expressed TCRB transcripts got sequenced, as all isolated RNA was reverse transcribed. Produced via immunoSEQ multiplex PCR; TCRdb's table is partial and in-frame only. The data contain around 340,000 clones, approximately 9.9% of them singletons. These TCRs are of unknown antigen specificity. Material: central memory CD4+ T cells from blood. Receptors originate from a man younger than 40 with type 1 diabetes.

The chain uses TRBV7-2 and TRBJ2-5, with TRBD1 identical over 8 bases. There are 14 residues in the CDR3. The germline gives CDR1 SGHTA, CDR2 FQGNSA. V lost 5 bases to trimming and J lost 5 bases; unmatched junction nucleotides: 7. In nucleotides, the CDR3 is TGTGCCAGCAGCCCCACAGGGGGTAGGGAGACCCAGTACTTC. Protein product: CASSPTGGRETQYF. The complete variable domain, with remaining parts taken from reference TRBV7-2 and TRBJ2-5, reads GAGVSQSPSNKVTEKGKDVELRCDPISGHTALYWYRQSLGQGLEFLIYFQGNSAPDKSGLPSDRFSAERTGGSVSTLTIQRTQQEDSAVYLCASSPTGGRETQYFGPGTRLLVL.

This sequence joins TRBV4-3 and TRBJ2-3; TRBD1 is a possible D gene (6 bases). Trimming took off 0 bases at V and 5 bases at J, with 21 bases between the two ends. The germline V gene has CDR1 LGHNA and CDR2 YSLEER. The CDR3 extends over 18 amino acids. CDR3 residues: CASSQDLGGRGLGDTQYF. DNA for the CDR3: TGCGCCAGCAGCCAAGATCTTGGGGGCAGGGGTCTAGGAGATACGCAGTATTTT.

This clone was detected only a few times. The chain combines TRBV5-4 with TRBJ2-3; tentatively, D is TRBD2 (5 bases). The CDR3 is made up of 16 amino acids. Trimming pared 2 bases from V and 1 base from J, leaving 14 bases between. Germline V gene data show CDR1 as SGHNT and CDR2 as YYREEE (reference sequence). This chain's CDR3 is CASSFPAKGGTDTQYF. CDR3 sequence (DNA): TGTGCCAGCAGCTTCCCGGCAAAGGGAGGCACAGATACGCAGTATTTT.

There are many counts of this clone. The chain joins TRBV5-1 to TRBJ1-2; no definite D call. Germline V gives CDR1 SGHRS, CDR2 YFSETQ. The CDR3 spans 14 residues. V lost 4 bases to trimming and J lost 7 bases, with 17 bases between them. CDR3 sequence reads: CASSRDHEDPGYTF. CDR3 in DNA: TGCGCCAGCAGCCGTGATCATGAGGACCCTGGCTACACCTTC.

The chain couples TRBV4-1 to TRBJ1-2, with D unresolved. Trimming pared 0 bases from V and 4 bases from J, leaving 12 bases between. This CDR3 region has 15 residues. Germline assignment: CDR1 MGHRA and CDR2 YSYEKL. The CDR3 here is CASSQDRVGAYGYTF. CDR3 bases: TGCGCCAGCAGCCAAGATAGGGTCGGAGCCTATGGCTACACCTTC.

The gene calls are TRBV11-2 and TRBJ2-5; tentatively, D is TRBD2 (6 bases). V dropped 4 bases and J dropped 7 bases, with 13 bases sitting between them. Germline lookup yields CDR1 SGHAT and CDR2 FQNNGV. The CDR3 is 13 amino acids. Here the CDR3 DNA reads TGTGCCAGCAGCTACGGGACTCTTCCGACCCAGTACTTC. Protein: CASSYGTLPTQYF.

This clone was detected a few times. The chain employs TRBV10-1 and TRBJ2-3, with D possibly being TRBD1 (5 bases). The CDR3 is 15 residues long. Germline values: CDR1 WNHNN, CDR2 SYGVQD (reference sequence). The V end lost 6 bases, the J end lost 0 bases, and 13 bases lay between the germline ends. The CDR3, as DNA: TGCGCCAGCAGCCCTGACAGTTCTAGCACAGATACGCAGTATTTT. Encoded protein: CASSPDSSSTDTQYF.

This clone was counted only a few times. The chain has TRBV19 and TRBJ1-2; D is ambiguous. The CDR3 runs to 15 residues. With 1 base removed from V and 4 bases from J, the gap between germline ends came to 13 bases. Per germline, CDR1 LNHDA and CDR2 SQIVND (reference sequence). The CDR3 is CASSIGRGTAYGYTF. DNA for the CDR3: TGTGCCAGTAGTATAGGCCGTGGTACAGCCTATGGCTACACCTTC.

The gene calls are TRBV28 and TRBJ1-5; perhaps TRBD1 as D (5 bases). The germline V gene has CDR1 MDHEN and CDR2 SYDVKM. The V end was cut by 1 base, the J end by 5 bases, with 9 bases between. This CDR3 is 14 amino acids long. DNA of the CDR3: TGTGCCAGCAGTTTATATAAAGGGGATCAGCCCCAGCATTTT. It translates to CASSLYKGDQPQHF.

This clone has more than one count but fewer than ten. The gene calls are TRBV7-9 and TRBJ1-3; unclear D gene. From germline, CDR1 is SEHNR and CDR2 FQNEAQ (reference sequence). The CDR3 is made up of 13 amino acids. The V end lost 5 bases, the J end lost 8 bases, and 13 bases lay between the germline ends. The CDR3 DNA sequence: TGTGCCAGCAGCCCCTCTGGCCTAGACACCATATATTTT. Protein product: CASSPSGLDTIYF.

The genes are TRBV18 and TRBJ1-5, with 12 nucleotides matching TRBD1. V dropped 3 bases and J dropped 6; count of bases not matched to a gene: 3. Germline V lookup: CDR1 KGHSH, CDR2 LQKENI. The CDR3 sequence is 15 residues long. In nucleotides, the CDR3 is TGTGCCAGCTCACCGGGACAGGGGGCGAGTCAGCCCCAGCATTTT. Translation gives CASSPGQGASQPQHF.

Of note for this clone: The same CDR3 is also encoded by other DNA sequences in this sample. The chain has TRBV7-2 and TRBJ2-1; the D gene is possibly TRBD1 (5 bases). Germline V gives CDR1 SGHTA, CDR2 FQGNSA. The CDR3 totals 13 residues. Trimming removed 5 bases from V and 5 bases from J, with 10 bases in between. Here the CDR3 DNA reads TGTGCCAGCAGCCTTGACAGAAACAATGAGCAGTTCTTC. Translating gives CASSLDRNNEQFF.

The chain links TRBV11-2 to TRBJ2-7; D is possibly TRBD1 (5 bases). V was clipped by 8 bases and J by 2 bases, with 10 bases between them. Germline V gene lookup returns CDR1 SGHAT and CDR2 FQNNGV. The CDR3 totals 12 residues. For the CDR3, the DNA is TGTGCCAGCTCCGTGGGGCCCTACGAGCAGTACTTC. Translating it yields CASSVGPYEQYF.

The table lists this clone with a few counts. The chain combines TRBV29-1 with TRBJ1-2; D perhaps matches TRBD1 (5 bases). Germline V lookup: CDR1 SQVTM, CDR2 ANQGSEA. The CDR3 contains 13 residues. The V gene lost 2 bases and the J gene lost 4 bases, with 11 bases spanning the gap. CDR3 sequence reads: CSVEYIDSYGYTF. The CDR3 DNA sequence: TGCAGCGTTGAATATATTGACAGCTATGGCTACACCTTC.

The rearrangement links TRBV4-3 to TRBJ2-3, with D possibly TRBD1 on 5 matching bases. CDR1 and CDR2 (germline): LGHNA, YSLEER. The CDR3 has 15 residues. Between the trimmed V and J ends, which lost 0 bases and 4 bases, there was a span of 11 bases. The CDR3, as DNA: TGCGCCAGCAGCCAAGATCCACAACAGGCAGATACGCAGTATTTT. Its translation is CASSQDPQQADTQYF.

The chain is built from TRBV5-5 and TRBJ2-6; D not certain. Deletions cut 2 bases from V and 0 bases from J, with 6 bases between. This CDR3 comprises 15 residues. Germline V CDR1 and CDR2: SGHKS, YYEKEE (reference sequence). CDR3 sequence: CASSFTDSGANVLTF. The CDR3 DNA reads as TGTGCCAGCAGCTTTACAGACTCTGGGGCCAACGTCCTGACTTTC.

The chain couples TRBV18 to TRBJ2-3; TRBD1 matches at 9 bases. The CDR3 sequence is 15 residues long. Losses at the gene ends were 1 base for V and 3 bases for J; bases not matched to a gene: 2. Germline lookup yields CDR1 KGHSH and CDR2 LQKENI. CDR3 in amino acids: CASSPLGTGTDTQYF. The CDR3 DNA reads TGTGCCAGCTCACCACTTGGGACAGGGACAGATACGCAGTATTTT.